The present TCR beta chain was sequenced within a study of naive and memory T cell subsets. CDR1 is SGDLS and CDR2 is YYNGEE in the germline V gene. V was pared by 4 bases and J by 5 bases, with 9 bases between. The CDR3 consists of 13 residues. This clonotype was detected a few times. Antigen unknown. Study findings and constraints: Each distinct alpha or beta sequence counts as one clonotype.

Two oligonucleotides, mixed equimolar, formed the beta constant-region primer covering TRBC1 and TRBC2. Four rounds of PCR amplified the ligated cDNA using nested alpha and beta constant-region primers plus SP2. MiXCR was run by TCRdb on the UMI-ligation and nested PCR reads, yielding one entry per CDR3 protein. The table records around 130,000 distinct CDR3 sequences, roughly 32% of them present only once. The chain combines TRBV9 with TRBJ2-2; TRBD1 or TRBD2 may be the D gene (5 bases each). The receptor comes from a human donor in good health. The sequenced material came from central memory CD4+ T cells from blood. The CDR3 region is CASSSGATGELFF. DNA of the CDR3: TGTGCCAGCAGCTCCGGGGCGACCGGGGAGCTGTTTTTT.